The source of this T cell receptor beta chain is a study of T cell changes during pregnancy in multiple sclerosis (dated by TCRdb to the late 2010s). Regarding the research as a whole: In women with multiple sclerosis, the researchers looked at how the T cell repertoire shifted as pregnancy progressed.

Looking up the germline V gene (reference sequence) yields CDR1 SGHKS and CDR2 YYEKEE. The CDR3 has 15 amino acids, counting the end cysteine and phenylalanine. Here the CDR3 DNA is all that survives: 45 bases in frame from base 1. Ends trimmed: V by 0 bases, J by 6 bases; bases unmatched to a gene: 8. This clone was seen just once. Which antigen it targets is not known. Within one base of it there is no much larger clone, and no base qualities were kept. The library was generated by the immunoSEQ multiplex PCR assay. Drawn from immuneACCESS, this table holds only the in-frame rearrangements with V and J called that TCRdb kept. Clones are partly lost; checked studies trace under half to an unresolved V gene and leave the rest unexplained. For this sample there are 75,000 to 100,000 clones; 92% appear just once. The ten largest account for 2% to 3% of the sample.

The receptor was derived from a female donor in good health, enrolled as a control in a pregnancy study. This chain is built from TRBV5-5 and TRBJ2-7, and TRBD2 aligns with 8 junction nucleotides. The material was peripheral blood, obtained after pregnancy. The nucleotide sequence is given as TGTGCCAGCAGCTTGGTAGGTTCGGGGGGGGGCGAGCAGTACTTC. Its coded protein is CASSLVGSGGGEQYF.